The rows below give T cell receptor beta chains drawn from one sample of a study of identifying expanded T cells in peripheral blood. Assay: immunoSEQ multiplex PCR; the TCRdb copy retains only in-frame clones and omits some. The data contain 91,000 or so clones, roughly 86% of them singletons. The material sequenced was blood. The receptors shown here come from a person aged 18 to 70 in good health. Each CDR3 is given with its conserved first and last residue.

>14|TRBV19|TRBJ2-7
CASTQGPNSYEQYF
>14|TRBV19|TRBJ1-2
CASSQPGETGGYTF
>15|TRBV2|TRBJ1-5
CASTADRTSNQPQHF
>12|TRBV5-1|TRBJ1-1
CASSPGGTEAFF
>11|TRBV18|TRBJ2-7
CASSRSYEQYF
>12|TRBV28|TRBJ2-1
CASMIWGDEQFF
>14|TRBV7-9|TRBJ1-5
CASSFGTGGQPQHF
>16|TRBV7-9|TRBJ2-5
CASSLGSTGDMETQYF
>15|TRBV6-9|TRBJ2-5
CASSQPGQGQETQYF
>16|TRBV6-5|TRBJ2-1
CASSYSAGRVYNEQFF
>14|TRBV5-1|TRBJ2-7
CASSPGTGEYEQYF
>16|TRBV4-2|TRBJ2-1
CASSQAASGGADEQFF
>18|TRBV15|TRBJ2-3
CATSRDGWTGDITDTQYF
>16|TRBV21-1|TRBJ1-3
CASSTRRAFSGNTIYF